These 29 T cell receptor beta chains originate from one sample sequenced in a study of breast tumors, draining lymph nodes, adjacent tissues. Each CDR3 protein is one row after TCRdb ran MiXCR on the multiplex PCR reads. Among tens of thousands of distinct CDR3 sequences, over 25% were seen once, and the ten largest hold roughly 7.3%. The lymph nodes were axillary draining lymph nodes from breast cancer patients. Sequenced material: axillary lymph node tissue. The receptors come from a female donor with breast cancer. Some clones in this sample may be carry-over from other donors' samples.

This clonotype was counted ten times or more. The chain combines TRBV6-4 with TRBJ2-1; D not certain. CDR3 size: 15 residues. Germline V gene lookup returns CDR1 MRHNA and CDR2 SNTAGT. Trimming took off 6 bases at V and 4 bases at J, with 16 bases between the two ends. The CDR3: CASRSDNRAYNEQFF. Written as DNA, the CDR3 is TGTGCCAGCAGATCAGATAATAGGGCGTACAATGAGCAGTTCTTC.

The table lists this clonotype with a few counts. The chain recombines TRBV12-3 or TRBV12-4 with TRBJ1-1; no definite D call. This CDR3 is 13 amino acids long. With 8 bases removed from V and 2 bases from J, the gap between germline ends came to 12 bases. CDR3 sequence (DNA): TGTGCCAGCGGGGTCGCGGGTAACACTGAAGCTTTCTTT. It is translated as CASGVAGNTEAFF.

Many counts were recorded for this clonotype. The V gene is TRBV5-1, the J gene TRBJ1-4; D uncertain. Trimming took off 2 bases at V and 8 bases at J, with 19 bases between the two ends. Germline V gene data show CDR1 as SGHRS and CDR2 as YFSETQ. The CDR3 length is 16 residues. For the CDR3, the DNA is TGCGCCAGCAGCTTTAATGGCGGGTGGGAAGGCGAAAAACTGTTTTTT. Amino acids: CASSFNGGWEGEKLFF. The variable domain in full, completed from reference TRBV5-1 and TRBJ1-4, reads KAGVTQTPRYLIKTRGQQVTLSCSPISGHRSVSWYQQTPGQGLQFLFEYFSETQRNKGNFPGRFSGRQFSNSRSEMNVSTLELGDSALYLCASSFNGGWEGEKLFFGSGTQLSVL.

This clonotype came up many times. The genes are TRBV7-2 and TRBJ2-4, with 10 bases matching TRBD1. Germline assignment: CDR1 SGHTA and CDR2 FQGNSA. The V and J ends lost 5 bases and 7 bases, in that order; junction bases with no gene match: 5. This CDR3 comprises 14 residues. CDR3 nucleotide sequence: TGTGCCAGCAGCACGCCGGGACAGGGGAACATTCAGTACTTC. Protein sequence: CASSTPGQGNIQYF. Full variable domain (missing parts from reference TRBV7-2 and TRBJ2-4): GAGVSQSPSNKVTEKGKDVELRCDPISGHTALYWYRQSLGQGLEFLIYFQGNSAPDKSGLPSDRFSAERTGGSVSTLTIQRTQQEDSAVYLCASSTPGQGNIQYFGAGTRLSVL.

V is TRBV20-1 and J is TRBJ2-5; 14 bases fit TRBD2. V gave up 5 bases and J gave up 1 base; unmatched junction bases: 3. Germline V gene lookup returns CDR1 DFQATT and CDR2 SNEGSKA (reference sequence). The length of the CDR3 is 15 residues. This chain's CDR3 is CSADGLAGGQETQYF. The CDR3 DNA is TGCAGTGCTGACGGACTAGCGGGAGGCCAAGAGACCCAGTACTTC.

This clonotype has at least ten counts. The rearrangement links TRBV20-1 to TRBJ1-5, with 8 bases that match TRBD1. The CDR3 totals 17 residues. Germline V gene sequence: CDR1 DFQATT, CDR2 SNEGSKA (reference sequence). Trimming took 5 bases from V and 0 from J; bases not matched to a gene: 12. The CDR3: CSADTGTGHYSNQPQHF. In DNA form, the CDR3 reads TGCAGTGCTGATACCGGGACAGGCCATTATAGCAATCAGCCCCAGCATTTT.

As to this clonotype: This may be a read error: a much more frequent sequence differs by one nucleotide. The chain is built from TRBV6-5 and TRBJ2-5, with D perhaps being TRBD1 or TRBD2 (5 bases each). Trimming stripped 8 bases from V and 7 bases from J, with 14 bases between. The CDR3 is 12 amino acids. The germline gives CDR1 MNHEY, CDR2 SVGAGI. CDR3 nucleotides: TGTGCCAGCTCGCGGGTCGGGGCGACCCAGTACTTC. Translation gives CASSRVGATQYF.

This clonotype has ten or more counts. V gene TRBV6-4 combines with J gene TRBJ1-2; 7 nucleotides agree with TRBD1. This CDR3 has 14 residues. Per germline, CDR1 MRHNA and CDR2 SNTAGT. J was trimmed by 8 bases and V by 0 bases; bases with no gene match: 6. The CDR3 nucleotides are TGTGCCAGCAGTGACTCCTGGGACAGTAGGGGCTACACCTTC. Its protein product is CASSDSWDSRGYTF.

Comment on this clonotype: A much more abundant neighbour one base away suggests this may be a read error. The chain couples TRBV6-1 to TRBJ2-7; a possible D gene is TRBD2 (5 bases). Germline CDR1 and CDR2: MNHNS and SASEGT. This CDR3 has 13 residues. CDR3 amino acids: CASRFGLAYERYF. The CDR3 region has the DNA TGTGCCAGCAGATTTGGTCTAGCCTACGAGCGGTACTTC.

The genes are TRBV7-8 and TRBJ2-1; 12 bases fit TRBD2. V shed 5 bases and J 14 bases; nucleotides not matched to a gene: 10. Germline V gene sequence: CDR1 SGHVS, CDR2 FQNEAQ. The CDR3 length is 14 residues. CDR3 loop: CASSALALAGGEFF. In nucleotides, the CDR3 is TGTGCCAGCAGCGCACTAGCCCTAGCGGGAGGGGAGTTCTTC.

A single count supports this clonotype. An end of the junction differs from the germline gene, which may be a read error. This chain joins TRBV9 and TRBJ2-1; 11 nucleotides agree with TRBD1. This CDR3 region has 16 residues. The germline V gene encodes CDR1 SGDLS and CDR2 YYNGEE. The CDR3 is CVSSAGTGGPEGEQFF. DNA of the CDR3: TGTGTCAGCAGCGCCGGGACAGGGGGGCCTGAGGGTGAGCAGTTCTTC.

This clonotype was seen repeatedly, ten times or more. This rearrangement joins TRBV29-1 to TRBJ1-1, with D maybe TRBD1 (5 bases). Germline V gene sequence: CDR1 SQVTM, CDR2 ANQGSEA. The length of the CDR3 is 11 residues. The V end was cut by 7 bases, the J end by 7 bases, with 13 bases between. CDR3 amino acids: CSAPVGGEAFF. CDR3 DNA: TGCAGCGCCCCAGTGGGGGGTGAAGCTTTCTTT.

There are many counts of this clonotype. The V call is TRBV6-2 or TRBV6-3, the J call TRBJ2-7, with 11 bases lining up with TRBD2. The CDR3 loop spans 14 amino acids. With 5 bases clipped from V and 6 bases from J, the junction kept 6 bases outside the gene matches. In germline, CDR1 is MNHEY, CDR2 SVGEGT. CDR3 DNA: TGTGCCAGCAGTCACGCGCTAGCGGGAGGCGAGCAGTACTTC. The encoded protein is CASSHALAGGEQYF.

This clonotype was observed at least ten times. The genes are TRBV19 and TRBJ2-7; the D gene is possibly TRBD1 (6 bases). V lost 2 bases and J 5 bases, leaving 19 bases between the germline ends. This CDR3 is 16 amino acids long. Per germline, CDR1 LNHDA and CDR2 SQIVND (reference sequence). In DNA form, the CDR3 reads TGTGCCAGTAGTATATCCGGGACAACCTCGATTAACGAGCAGTACTTC. Residues: CASSISGTTSINEQYF.

This clonotype was recorded many times. V gene TRBV12-3 or TRBV12-4 combines with J gene TRBJ1-4; D gene unclear. Between the trimmed V and J ends, which lost 3 bases and 14 bases, there was a span of 13 bases. CDR3 length equals 12 residues. In DNA, the CDR3 is TGTGCCAGCAGTTTGTATGGCAGTAGCCTGTTTTTT. This codes for CASSLYGSSLFF.

The chain recombines TRBV11-2 with TRBJ1-1; D possibly corresponds to TRBD1 (5 bases). This CDR3 comprises 13 residues. V gave up 5 bases and J gave up 6 bases, with 13 bases separating them. Germline assignment: CDR1 SGHAT and CDR2 FQNNGV. CDR3 coding DNA: TGTGCCAGCAGCACGACAGAGGACGCTGAAGCTTTCTTT. It codes for CASSTTEDAEAFF.

This clonotype showed up many times. The rearrangement links TRBV12-3 or TRBV12-4 to TRBJ2-1, with 7 bases fitting TRBD2. The CDR3 contains 15 residues. V dropped 3 bases and J dropped 1; count of bases not matched to a gene: 3. The CDR3 sequence is CASSFLAESYNEQFF. In DNA form, the CDR3 reads TGTGCCAGCAGTTTCCTAGCGGAATCCTACAATGAGCAGTTCTTC.

To note about this clonotype: One end of the junction does not line up with germline, which may come from a read error. The gene calls are TRBV7-2 and TRBJ2-7; tentatively, D is TRBD1 (5 bases). The germline V gene has CDR1 SGHTA and CDR2 FQGNSA. The CDR3 length is 13 residues. The CDR3 protein is CASGLGAGYEQYF. For the CDR3, the DNA is TGTGCCAGCGGCTTAGGTGCAGGGTACGAGCAGTACTTC.

On this clonotype itself: The junction departs from the called germline gene at one end, perhaps through a read error. The chain combines TRBV11-1 with TRBJ1-6; D call uncertain. Germline V lookup: CDR1 SGHAT, CDR2 FQDESV (reference sequence). This CDR3 contains 14 residues. The DNA for the CDR3 is TGTGCCAGTAGCTACAGTGATGGTGGGCCACCCCTCCACTTT. As protein: CASSYSDGGPPLHF.

Of note for this clonotype: Sequence at one end of the junction differs from germline and may be a read error. The CDR3 DNA is TGTGCCAGCAGCTTAGATCTGGGATCCTACAATGAGCAGCCCTTC. As protein: CASSLDLGSYNEQPF. The rearrangement uses TRBV7-2 and TRBJ2-1, with D hard to call. The germline CDR1 and CDR2 sequences are SGHTA and FQGNSA. The CDR3 extends over 15 amino acids.

This clonotype was seen a single time. A much larger clone lies a single base off, so this may be a read error. This chain connects TRBV6-6 to TRBJ1-5, with D uncertain. CDR3 size: 12 residues. The germline CDR1 and CDR2 sequences are MNHNY and SVGAGI (reference sequence). The CDR3 DNA is TGTGCCAGCAGTCACCCCAATCAGCCCCGGCATTTT. It yields the protein CASSHPNQPRHF.

Many counts were recorded for this clonotype. In DNA, the CDR3 is TGTGCCAGCAGCCGCCTTGGGAGCGGGAGTCCAAGAGAGACCCAGTACTTC. Translation: CASSRLGSGSPRETQYF. This sequence joins TRBV7-8 and TRBJ2-5; 8 nucleotides line up with TRBD2. The CDR3 runs to 17 residues. CDR1 and CDR2 (germline): SGHVS, FQNEAQ. The V and J ends lost 5 bases and 4 bases, in that order; junction bases with no gene match: 15.

The CDR3 coding sequence is TGCGCCAGCAGCCACAGGGGACAGGGGCCTCTAAACTATGGCTACACCTTC. Protein: CASSHRGQGPLNYGYTF. The rearrangement uses TRBV4-1 and TRBJ1-2; 10 bases fit TRBD1. Trimming took 3 bases from V and 2 from J; bases not matched to a gene: 9. Germline lookup yields CDR1 MGHRA and CDR2 YSYEKL. The CDR3 contains 17 residues.

This clonotype was detected only once. Since no conserved phenylalanine or tryptophan closes the CDR3, a read error is the likely cause. The DNA is left out, because the CDR3 cannot be placed on it with certainty; the CDR3 is given as TCRdb lists it. This chain uses TRBV9 with TRBJ2-1; whether TRBD1, the table's D call, matches the DNA was not checked. The CDR3 numbers 13 amino acids, ends counted. Germline CDR1 reads SGDLS; CDR2 reads YYNGEE. The CDR3 protein is CASSEGGLDEQSS.

This clonotype was observed many times. The gene calls are TRBV20-1 and TRBJ2-3; 11 bases are a match to TRBD2. This CDR3 has 15 residues. The germline CDR1 and CDR2 sequences are DFQATT and SNEGSKA (reference sequence). With 0 bases clipped from V and 5 bases from J, the junction kept 4 bases outside the gene matches. The CDR3 DNA follows: TGCAGTGCTAGAGATATACTAGCGGGAGAAGATACGCAGTATTTT. This codes for CSARDILAGEDTQYF.

About this clonotype: Since no conserved phenylalanine or tryptophan closes the CDR3, a read error is the likely cause. The chain employs TRBV9 and TRBJ2-3; D possibly corresponds to TRBD1 (6 bases). The CDR3 is 13 residues long. In germline, CDR1 is SGDLS, CDR2 YYNGEE. V shed 3 bases and J shed 11 bases, with 16 bases lying between them. The CDR3 sequence is CASSAGQYNEQYS. CDR3 nucleotides: TGTGCCAGCAGCGCTGGACAGTACAATGAGCAGTATTCT.

This clonotype was detected a few times. The chain recombines TRBV9 with TRBJ1-1; D unclear. Trimming shortened V by 2 bases and J by 4 bases, and 12 bases separated the two germline ends. The CDR3 loop spans 14 amino acids. The germline gives CDR1 SGDLS, CDR2 YYNGEE. The CDR3, as DNA: TGTGCCAGCAGCGTGGCCCAAATAGGCACTGAAGCTTTCTTT. It codes for CASSVAQIGTEAFF.

This clonotype was observed at least ten times. The chain links TRBV15 to TRBJ2-5, with 7 nucleotides matching TRBD2. The CDR3 is made up of 14 amino acids. Germline trimming cut 7 bases from V and 4 bases from J; bases unmatched to any gene: 9. Germline CDR1 and CDR2: LNHNV and YYDKDF (reference sequence). Here the CDR3 DNA reads TGTGCCACCATCGGGGGGAGAGCAGGAGAGACCCAGTACTTC. Its translation: CATIGGRAGETQYF.

In its sample, this clonotype was seen many times. The V and J genes are TRBV7-2 and TRBJ2-1; TRBD2 aligns across 9 bases. Unmatched junction bases numbered 6, after V lost 2 bases and J lost 7 bases. In germline, CDR1 is SGHTA, CDR2 FQGNSA. The CDR3 has 15 amino acids. The CDR3 bases are TGTGCCAGCAGCTTAAATGCGGGAGGGCAGAATGAGCAGTTCTTC. As protein: CASSLNAGGQNEQFF.